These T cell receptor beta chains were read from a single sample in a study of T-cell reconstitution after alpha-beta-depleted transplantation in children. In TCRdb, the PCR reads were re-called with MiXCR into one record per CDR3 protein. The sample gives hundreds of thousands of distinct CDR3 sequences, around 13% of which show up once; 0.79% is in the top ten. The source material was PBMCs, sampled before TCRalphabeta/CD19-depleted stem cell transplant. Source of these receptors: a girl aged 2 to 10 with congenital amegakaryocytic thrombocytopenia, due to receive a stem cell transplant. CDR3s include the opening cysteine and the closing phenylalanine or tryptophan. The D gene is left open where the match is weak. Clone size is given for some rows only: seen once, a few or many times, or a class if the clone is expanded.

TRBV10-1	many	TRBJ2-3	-	TGCGCCAGCAGTGACGGGACACCGAGGGATACGCAGTATTTT	CASSDGTPRDTQYF
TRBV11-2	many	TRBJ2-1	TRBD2	TGTGCCAGCAGCTATACTAGCGATGGGCAGTTCTTC	CASSYTSDGQFF
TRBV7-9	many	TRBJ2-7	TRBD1	TGTGCCACCGGGACAGGTAATACCTACGAGCAGTACTTC	CATGTGNTYEQYF
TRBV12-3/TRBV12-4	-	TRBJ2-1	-	TGTGCCAGCAAACAGGGAGGGGTTTACAATGAGCAGTTCTTC	CASKQGGVYNEQFF
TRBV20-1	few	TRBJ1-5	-	TGCAGTGCTAGTCCCTGGGGGATGGGTCAGCCCCAGCATTTT	CSASPWGMGQPQHF
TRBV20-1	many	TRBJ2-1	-	TGCAGTGCTAGAGCCGCCCTCGGTGAAACTTATGTTGAGCAGTTCTTC	CSARAALGETYVEQFF
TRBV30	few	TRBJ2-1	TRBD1	TGTGCCTGGAGTAATCCGGGACAGGGGGGCTACAATGAGCAGTTCTTC	CAWSNPGQGGYNEQFF
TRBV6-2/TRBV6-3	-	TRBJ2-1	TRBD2	TGTGCCAGCGGGCTAGCGGGAGGGCAATGGAATGAGCAGTTCTTC	CASGLAGGQWNEQFF
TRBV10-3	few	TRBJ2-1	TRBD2	TGTGCCTCCGCGGCAGGCCCTAGCGGAGAGGATGAGCAGTTCTTC	CASAAGPSGEDEQFF
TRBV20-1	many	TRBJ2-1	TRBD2	TGCAGTGCTAGAGATCTAGCTAGCGGGAGTCTGGAGCAGTTCTTC	CSARDLASGSLEQFF
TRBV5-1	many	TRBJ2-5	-	TGCGCCAGCAGCGCGAGAGGGGGGGGAGAGACCCAGTACTTC	CASSARGGGETQYF
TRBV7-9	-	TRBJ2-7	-	TGTGCCAGCAGCACTTACATCTACGAGCAGTACTTC	CASSTYIYEQYF
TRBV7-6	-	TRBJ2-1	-	TGTGCCAGCAGCTTAGATTTCAGTCCATCCTACAATGAGCAGTTCTTC	CASSLDFSPSYNEQFF
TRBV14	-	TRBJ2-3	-	TGTGCCAGCAGCCAAGTTTCAGGGGTTGGTGATACGCAGTATTTT	CASSQVSGVGDTQYF
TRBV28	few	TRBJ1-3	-	TGTGCCAGCAGCTTTGGACCTGGCCAGCGAGAGTTCTCTGGAAACACCATATATTTT	CASSFGPGQREFSGNTIYF
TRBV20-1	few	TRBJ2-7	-	TGCAGTGCTAGAGTTCCGGGGCTGAGCTCCTACGAGCAGTACTTC	CSARVPGLSSYEQYF
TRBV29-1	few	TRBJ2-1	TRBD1	TGCAGCGCCGAAAGGGACAGGGTTTGGTTC	CSAERDRVWF
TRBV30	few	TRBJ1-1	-	TGTGCCTTACTCGGGACGGATAACACTGAAGCTTTCTTT	CALLGTDNTEAFF
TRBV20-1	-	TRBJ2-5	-	TGCAGTGCTAGATCTGGCCTCGTAGCATGGCAAGAGACCCAGTACTTC	CSARSGLVAWQETQYF
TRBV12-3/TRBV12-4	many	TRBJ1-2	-	TGTGCCAGCAGTTTGGGGAGTCTCTACACCTTC	CASSLGSLYTF
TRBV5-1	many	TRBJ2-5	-	TGCGCCAGCGTTCGAGGGCCCCTCCAAGAGACCCAGTACTTC	CASVRGPLQETQYF
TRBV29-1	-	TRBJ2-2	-	TGCAGCGTTGAGGTTCTTGCCACCGGGGAGCTGTTTTTT	CSVEVLATGELFF
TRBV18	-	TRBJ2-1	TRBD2	TGTGCCAGCTCACCAGAGCGGGATATCAATGAGCAGTTCTTC	CASSPERDINEQFF
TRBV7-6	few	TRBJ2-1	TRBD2	TGTGCCAGCAGCTTGCGGGAGGGCGGCTACAATGAGCAGTTCTTC	CASSLREGGYNEQFF
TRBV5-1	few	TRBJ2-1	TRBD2	TGCGCCAGCAGCTTAGAGTGGCGGGAGGCGGTGGATGAGCAGTTCTTC	CASSLEWREAVDEQFF
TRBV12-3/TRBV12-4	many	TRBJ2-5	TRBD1	TGTGCCAGCAGCAGGGACAGGGTAAAAGAGACCCAGTACTTC	CASSRDRVKETQYF
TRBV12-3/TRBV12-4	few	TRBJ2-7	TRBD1	TGTGCCAGTACGGGACAGGGACACTACGAGCAGTACTTC	CASTGQGHYEQYF
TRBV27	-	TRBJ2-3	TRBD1	TGTGCCAGCAGTTTAGTACAGGGGATAGATACGCAGTATTTT	CASSLVQGIDTQYF
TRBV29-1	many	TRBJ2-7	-	TGCAGCGTTGAAATTGGCTACTCACTCGATGAGCAGTACTTC	CSVEIGYSLDEQYF
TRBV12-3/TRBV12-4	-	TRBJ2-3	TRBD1	TGTGCCAGCAGACTCAGGGGGCCGGTCGCAGATACGCAGTATTTT	CASRLRGPVADTQYF
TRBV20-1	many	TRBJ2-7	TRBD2	TGCAGTCTGACCCAGCGGGAGTCCTACGAGCAGTACTTC	CSLTQRESYEQYF
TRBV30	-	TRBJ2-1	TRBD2	TGTGCCTGGAGTAAGGGTCTAGCGGACAATGAGCAGTTCTTC	CAWSKGLADNEQFF
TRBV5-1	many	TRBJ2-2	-	TGCGCCAGCAGCTGGCGGGATAGCGGGGAGCTGTTTTTT	CASSWRDSGELFF
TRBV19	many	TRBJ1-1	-	TGTGCCAGTAGACTCCCCAACACTGAAGCTTTCTTT	CASRLPNTEAFF
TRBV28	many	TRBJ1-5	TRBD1	TGTGCCAGCAGTCCCAGAAACAGGGGTCAGCCCCAGCATTTT	CASSPRNRGQPQHF
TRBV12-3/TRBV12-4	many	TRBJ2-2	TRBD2	TGTGCCAGCAGTCATGGACTAGCGGGCCCCGGGGAGCTGTTTTTT	CASSHGLAGPGELFF
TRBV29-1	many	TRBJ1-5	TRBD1	TGCAGCGTTGAGAGGGGACAGGGGTTCAATCAGCCCCAGCATTTT	CSVERGQGFNQPQHF
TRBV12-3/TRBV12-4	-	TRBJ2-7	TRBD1	TGTGCCAGCAGTGCGGGACAGGGGCACGAGCAGTACTTC	CASSAGQGHEQYF
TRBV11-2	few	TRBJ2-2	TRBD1	TGTGCCAGCAGCGGACGCAAATCAGGGGGTGAGGGCACCGGGGAGCTGTTTTTT	CASSGRKSGGEGTGELFF
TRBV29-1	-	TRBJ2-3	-	TGCAGCGTTTTGGGTCGAGGCACAGATACGCAGTATTTT	CSVLGRGTDTQYF
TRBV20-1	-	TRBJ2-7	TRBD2	TGCAGTGCTGTGGCCTTTTCCGCGGGAGGCTCCTACGAGCAGTACTTC	CSAVAFSAGGSYEQYF
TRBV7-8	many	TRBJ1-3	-	TGTGCCAGCAGCTTATCAGGGGCTGGAAACACCATATATTTT	CASSLSGAGNTIYF
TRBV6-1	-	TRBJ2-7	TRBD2	TGTGCCAGCAAGGCCGGGACTAGCGACGGTTACGAGCAGTACTTC	CASKAGTSDGYEQYF
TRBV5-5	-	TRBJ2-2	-	TGTGCCAGCAGCTTGCTACGAGTAGAGGCGAACACCGGGGAGCTGTTTTTT	CASSLLRVEANTGELFF
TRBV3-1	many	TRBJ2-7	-	TGTGCCAGCAGCCAGCTCTCCTACGAGCAGTACTTC	CASSQLSYEQYF
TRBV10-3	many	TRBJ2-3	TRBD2	TGTGCCATCAGTCGGACTAGCGGGAACATCCCCACAGATACGCAGTATTTT	CAISRTSGNIPTDTQYF
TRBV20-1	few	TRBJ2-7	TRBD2	TGCAGTGCTCATCCTACTACTAGCGGGAGTTGGTACGAGCAGTACTTC	CSAHPTTSGSWYEQYF
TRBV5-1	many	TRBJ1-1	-	TGCGCCAGCAGCTTAGGGTTCGAGTCGGACGCTGAAGCTTTCTTT	CASSLGFESDAEAFF
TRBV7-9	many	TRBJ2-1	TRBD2	TGTGCCAGCAGACCACCAGCGGGGAGCTCCTACAATGAGCAGTTCTTC	CASRPPAGSSYNEQFF
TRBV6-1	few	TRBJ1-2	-	TGTGCCAGCAGTGACCAACCCGACTATGGCTACACCTTC	CASSDQPDYGYTF
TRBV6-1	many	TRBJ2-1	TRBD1	TGTGCCAGCAATCACCAAGGGACAGGGAAGGATGAGCAGTTCTTC	CASNHQGTGKDEQFF
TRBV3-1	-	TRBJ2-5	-	TGTGCCAGCAGCCGGGGGACGAACCCCGGGGAGACCCAGTACTTC	CASSRGTNPGETQYF
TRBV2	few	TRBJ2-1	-	TGTGCCTTCTGCCTGACTTCACTAGCCAACTATCCTAATTACAATGAGCAGTTCTTC	CAFCLTSLANYPNYNEQFF
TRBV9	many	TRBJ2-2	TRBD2	TGTGCCAGCAGTGCCCCCGGGACTAGCGGGTACTCCGGGGAGCTGTTTTTT	CASSAPGTSGYSGELFF
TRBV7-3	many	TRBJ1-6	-	TGTGCCAGCAGCTTGACCGATAGCTCCTATAATTCACCCCTCCACTTT	CASSLTDSSYNSPLHF
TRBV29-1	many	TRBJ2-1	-	TGCAGCGTTGAAAGAGGGTCGGGTGAGCAGTTCTTC	CSVERGSGEQFF
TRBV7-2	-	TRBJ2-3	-	TGTGCCAGCAGCTTAGTTTTAGGCCCCACAGATACGCAGTATTTT	CASSLVLGPTDTQYF
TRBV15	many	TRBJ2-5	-	TGTGCCACCTCCCTGCCATTACAAGAGACCCAGTACTTC	CATSLPLQETQYF